Listed below are T cell receptor beta chains from one sample, sequenced in a study of blood T cell repertoires in COVID-19. Clones were sequenced by immunoSEQ multiplex PCR, and TCRdb holds only the in-frame ones, with some missing. In the table there are fewer than 250,000 clones, 89% of which are singletons. The sequenced sample consisted of peripheral blood. The source of these receptors is a middle-aged woman with acute or convalescent COVID-19. Each CDR3 is given with its conserved first and last residue. A D gene is named only where the DNA matches it firmly. Size is omitted from some rows. Given values are once, few, many or a class for expanded clones.

d_gene: .
v_gene: TRBV6-1
abundance: .
j_gene: TRBJ1-2
CDR3aa: CASSESSALGYTF
CDR3nt: TGTGCCAGCAGTGAGAGCAGCGCCTTGGGCTACACCTTC

d_gene: TRBD1
v_gene: TRBV18
abundance: .
j_gene: TRBJ1-1
CDR3aa: CASSQLGQGGNTEAFF
CDR3nt: TGTGCCAGCTCACAACTGGGACAGGGAGGGAACACTGAAGCTTTCTTT

d_gene: TRBD1
v_gene: TRBV3-1/TRBV3-2
abundance: .
j_gene: TRBJ1-1
CDR3aa: CASSQEGQGEAFF
CDR3nt: TGTGCCAGCAGCCAAGAGGGACAGGGGGAAGCTTTCTTT

d_gene: TRBD1
v_gene: TRBV3-1/TRBV3-2
abundance: .
j_gene: TRBJ1-2
CDR3aa: CASSPWDSRVNYGYTF
CDR3nt: TGTGCCAGCAGCCCATGGGACAGCCGAGTTAACTATGGCTACACCTTC

d_gene: .
v_gene: TRBV18
abundance: .
j_gene: TRBJ2-1
CDR3aa: CASSPITTFTYNEQFF
CDR3nt: TGTGCCAGCTCACCGATCACCACTTTTACCTACAATGAGCAGTTCTTC

d_gene: TRBD1
v_gene: TRBV2
abundance: .
j_gene: TRBJ1-1
CDR3aa: CASTTRTGSTEAFF
CDR3nt: TGTGCCAGCACCACCCGGACAGGGAGCACTGAAGCTTTCTTT

d_gene: TRBD2
v_gene: TRBV3-1/TRBV3-2
abundance: .
j_gene: TRBJ2-4
CDR3aa: CASSQDRGLAGLAKNIQYF
CDR3nt: TGTGCCAGCAGCCAAGATCGGGGACTAGCGGGACTAGCCAAAAACATTCAGTACTTC

d_gene: TRBD1
v_gene: TRBV6-5
abundance: .
j_gene: TRBJ1-2
CDR3aa: CASSPRGHHYYGYTF
CDR3nt: TGTGCCAGCAGTCCCAGGGGGCATCATTACTATGGCTACACCTTC

d_gene: .
v_gene: TRBV2
abundance: once
j_gene: TRBJ2-3
CDR3aa: CASSVEGGPWDTQYF
CDR3nt: TGTGCCAGCAGTGTTGAGGGGGGGCCGTGGGATACGCAGTATTTT

d_gene: .
v_gene: TRBV27
abundance: .
j_gene: TRBJ1-2
CDR3aa: CASSLFAVSVNGYTF
CDR3nt: TGTGCCAGCAGTTTATTTGCTGTTAGTGTCAATGGCTACACCTTC

d_gene: .
v_gene: TRBV30
abundance: .
j_gene: TRBJ1-1
CDR3aa: CAWRSWEGTEAFF
CDR3nt: TGTGCCTGGAGGAGTTGGGAGGGCACTGAAGCTTTCTTT

d_gene: .
v_gene: TRBV5-5
abundance: .
j_gene: TRBJ1-1
CDR3aa: CASSFIQGEAFF
CDR3nt: TGTGCCAGCAGCTTCATTCAGGGTGAAGCTTTCTTT

d_gene: .
v_gene: TRBV7-3
abundance: .
j_gene: TRBJ1-5
CDR3aa: CASSLNSLQPQHF
CDR3nt: TGTGCCAGCAGCTTAAACTCCCTACAGCCCCAGCATTTT

d_gene: TRBD1
v_gene: TRBV5-1
abundance: once
j_gene: TRBJ1-1
CDR3aa: CASSLVTGGTEAFF
CDR3nt: TGCGCCAGCAGCTTGGTGACAGGGGGCACTGAAGCTTTCTTT

d_gene: TRBD2
v_gene: TRBV5-1
abundance: .
j_gene: TRBJ2-1
CDR3aa: CASSLTAASGGQFF
CDR3nt: TGCGCCAGCAGCTTGACCGCGGCTAGCGGCGGGCAGTTCTTC

d_gene: TRBD1
v_gene: TRBV15
abundance: .
j_gene: TRBJ2-1
CDR3aa: CATSLQGYNEQFF
CDR3nt: TGTGCCACCAGCTTACAGGGGTACAATGAGCAGTTCTTC

d_gene: TRBD1
v_gene: TRBV29-1
abundance: .
j_gene: TRBJ1-2
CDR3aa: CSVGGQGNYGYTF
CDR3nt: TGCAGCGTTGGAGGACAGGGGAACTATGGCTACACCTTC

d_gene: TRBD1
v_gene: TRBV6-5
abundance: .
j_gene: TRBJ2-1
CDR3aa: CASSRDRGGINEQFF
CDR3nt: TGTGCCAGCAGTAGGGACAGGGGAGGGATAAATGAGCAGTTCTTC

d_gene: TRBD2
v_gene: TRBV27
abundance: .
j_gene: TRBJ2-1
CDR3aa: CASSLSRGVGFGYNEQFF
CDR3nt: TGTGCCAGCAGTTTATCACGGGGGGTTGGCTTCGGCTACAATGAGCAGTTCTTC

d_gene: TRBD1
v_gene: TRBV5-1
abundance: .
j_gene: TRBJ1-6
CDR3aa: CASSLGTGGDAPLHF
CDR3nt: TGCGCCAGCAGTTTGGGGACAGGGGGCGATGCACCCCTCCACTTT

d_gene: TRBD1
v_gene: TRBV19
abundance: .
j_gene: TRBJ1-6
CDR3aa: CASDLGTENSPLHF
CDR3nt: TGTGCCAGCGATCTGGGGACAGAAAATTCACCCCTCCACTTT

d_gene: TRBD1
v_gene: TRBV15
abundance: .
j_gene: TRBJ1-2
CDR3aa: CATSRDLGQGNYGYTF
CDR3nt: TGTGCCACCAGCAGAGATCTTGGACAGGGGAACTATGGCTACACCTTC

d_gene: TRBD1
v_gene: TRBV7-9
abundance: .
j_gene: TRBJ1-2
CDR3aa: CASSPRDRDKYGYTF
CDR3nt: TGTGCCAGCAGCCCCCGGGACAGGGATAAGTATGGCTACACCTTC

d_gene: .
v_gene: TRBV14
abundance: .
j_gene: TRBJ1-2
CDR3aa: CASSQDRNYGYTF
CDR3nt: TGTGCCAGCAGCCAAGACCGGAACTATGGCTACACCTTC

d_gene: TRBD1
v_gene: TRBV15
abundance: .
j_gene: TRBJ2-1
CDR3aa: CATSIDRGATFSYNEQFF
CDR3nt: TGTGCCACCAGCATTGACAGGGGGGCCACCTTCTCCTACAATGAGCAGTTCTTC

d_gene: .
v_gene: TRBV6-1
abundance: .
j_gene: TRBJ2-2
CDR3aa: CASSEWASTGELFF
CDR3nt: TGTGCCAGCAGTGAATGGGCGAGCACCGGGGAGCTGTTTTTT

d_gene: .
v_gene: TRBV5-1
abundance: .
j_gene: TRBJ2-3
CDR3aa: CASSGGDERTDTQYF
CDR3nt: TGCGCCAGCAGCGGAGGGGACGAGCGCACAGATACGCAGTATTTT

d_gene: .
v_gene: TRBV4-1
abundance: .
j_gene: TRBJ1-1
CDR3aa: CASSPSGEGDTEAFF
CDR3nt: TGCGCCAGCAGCCCGTCAGGGGAGGGGGACACTGAAGCTTTCTTT

d_gene: TRBD1
v_gene: TRBV7-6
abundance: .
j_gene: TRBJ1-4
CDR3aa: CASSSRQGVIEKLFF
CDR3nt: TGTGCCAGCAGCTCAAGACAGGGAGTCATTGAAAAACTGTTTTTT

d_gene: .
v_gene: TRBV19
abundance: .
j_gene: TRBJ1-2
CDR3aa: CASSMTRAQGGYTF
CDR3nt: TGTGCCAGTAGTATGACCAGGGCTCAAGGTGGCTACACCTTC

d_gene: .
v_gene: TRBV18
abundance: .
j_gene: TRBJ1-6
CDR3aa: CASSPRDGRESPLHF
CDR3nt: TGTGCCAGCTCACCCCGTGATGGGCGGGAATCTCCCCTCCACTTT

d_gene: TRBD1
v_gene: TRBV19
abundance: .
j_gene: TRBJ1-1
CDR3aa: CASSATGGGNTEAFF
CDR3nt: TGTGCCAGTAGTGCGACAGGGGGCGGAAACACTGAAGCTTTCTTT

d_gene: TRBD2
v_gene: TRBV28
abundance: once
j_gene: TRBJ2-4
CDR3aa: CASSTILRGGTSGGADIQYF
CDR3nt: TGTGCCAGCAGTACCATACTAAGAGGAGGGACTAGCGGGGGGGCGGACATTCAGTACTTC

d_gene: .
v_gene: TRBV28
abundance: .
j_gene: TRBJ2-3
CDR3aa: CASSLEGQTSTDTQYF
CDR3nt: TGTGCCAGCAGTTTAGAGGGTCAGACTAGCACAGATACGCAGTATTTT

d_gene: .
v_gene: TRBV15
abundance: once
j_gene: TRBJ1-1
CDR3aa: CATSIEGRYTEAFF
CDR3nt: TGTGCCACCAGCATCGAGGGCAGGTATACTGAAGCTTTCTTT

d_gene: .
v_gene: TRBV6-1
abundance: .
j_gene: TRBJ1-3
CDR3aa: CASSEQGGNTIYF
CDR3nt: TGTGCCAGCAGTGAACAGGGGGGAAACACCATATATTTT

d_gene: .
v_gene: TRBV6-5
abundance: .
j_gene: TRBJ1-3
CDR3aa: CASTSGRATGNTIYF
CDR3nt: TGTGCCAGCACTAGTGGGAGGGCGACTGGAAACACCATATATTTT

d_gene: TRBD1
v_gene: TRBV30
abundance: .
j_gene: TRBJ1-6
CDR3aa: CAWSSDRDNSPLHF
CDR3nt: TGTGCCTGGAGCTCCGACAGGGATAATTCACCCCTCCACTTT

d_gene: TRBD1
v_gene: TRBV28
abundance: .
j_gene: TRBJ1-2
CDR3aa: CASSPTDRGRVFQFGYTF
CDR3nt: TGTGCCAGCAGTCCAACAGACAGGGGGCGCGTATTCCAGTTCGGCTACACCTTC

d_gene: .
v_gene: TRBV11-3
abundance: .
j_gene: TRBJ2-1
CDR3aa: CASSPGRSSYNEQFF
CDR3nt: TGTGCCAGCAGCCCAGGCAGGTCCTCCTACAATGAGCAGTTCTTC

d_gene: TRBD1
v_gene: TRBV27
abundance: .
j_gene: TRBJ1-2
CDR3aa: CASSLFDRGPYGYTF
CDR3nt: TGTGCCAGCAGTTTATTCGACAGGGGTCCCTATGGCTACACCTTC

d_gene: .
v_gene: TRBV7-2
abundance: few
j_gene: TRBJ2-1
CDR3aa: CASSPPGLATMNEQFF
CDR3nt: TGTGCCAGCAGCCCCCCGGGACTGGCAACAATGAATGAGCAGTTCTTC

d_gene: .
v_gene: TRBV25-1
abundance: .
j_gene: TRBJ1-3
CDR3aa: CASREGNSGNTIYF
CDR3nt: TGTGCCAGCAGGGAGGGTAACTCTGGAAACACCATATATTTT

d_gene: .
v_gene: TRBV30
abundance: .
j_gene: TRBJ1-4
CDR3aa: CAWSPGPKIGEKLFF
CDR3nt: TGTGCCTGGAGTCCGGGTCCAAAGATCGGTGAAAAACTGTTTTTT

d_gene: .
v_gene: TRBV7-8
abundance: .
j_gene: TRBJ1-4
CDR3aa: CASSSGWSGYNEKLFF
CDR3nt: TGTGCCAGCAGCTCCGGGTGGTCTGGGTATAATGAAAAACTGTTTTTT

d_gene: .
v_gene: TRBV2
abundance: .
j_gene: TRBJ1-5
CDR3aa: CASIGGWWSNQPQHF
CDR3nt: TGTGCCAGCATTGGGGGCTGGTGGAGCAATCAGCCCCAGCATTTT

d_gene: .
v_gene: TRBV18
abundance: .
j_gene: TRBJ2-3
CDR3aa: CASSPGARTDTQYF
CDR3nt: TGTGCCAGCTCACCAGGGGCTCGCACAGATACGCAGTATTTT

d_gene: .
v_gene: TRBV25-1
abundance: few
j_gene: TRBJ1-2
CDR3aa: CASSEIPRGGYTF
CDR3nt: TGTGCCAGCAGTGAAATCCCAAGGGGTGGCTACACCTTC

d_gene: .
v_gene: TRBV9
abundance: .
j_gene: TRBJ2-5
CDR3aa: CASSPMAGQETQYF
CDR3nt: TGTGCCAGCAGCCCCATGGCGGGGCAAGAGACCCAGTACTTC

d_gene: TRBD1
v_gene: TRBV6-1
abundance: .
j_gene: TRBJ1-1
CDR3aa: CASSWGDSITEAFF
CDR3nt: TGTGCCAGCAGTTGGGGGGACAGTATCACTGAAGCTTTCTTT

d_gene: .
v_gene: TRBV29-1
abundance: .
j_gene: TRBJ2-5
CDR3aa: CSVGGGQETQYF
CDR3nt: TGCAGCGTTGGTGGAGGACAAGAGACCCAGTACTTC